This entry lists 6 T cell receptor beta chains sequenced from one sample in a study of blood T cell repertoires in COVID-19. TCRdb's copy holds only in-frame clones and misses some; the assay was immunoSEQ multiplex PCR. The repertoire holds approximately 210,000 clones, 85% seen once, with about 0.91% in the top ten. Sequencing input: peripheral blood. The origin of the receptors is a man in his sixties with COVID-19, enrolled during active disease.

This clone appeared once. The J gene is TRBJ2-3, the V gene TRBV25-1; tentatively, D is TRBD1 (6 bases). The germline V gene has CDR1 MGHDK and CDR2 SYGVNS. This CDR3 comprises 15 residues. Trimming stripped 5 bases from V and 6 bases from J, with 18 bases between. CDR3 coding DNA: TGTGCCAGCAGTACGTCCATTCCAGGGGCGGATACGCAGTATTTT. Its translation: CASSTSIPGADTQYF.

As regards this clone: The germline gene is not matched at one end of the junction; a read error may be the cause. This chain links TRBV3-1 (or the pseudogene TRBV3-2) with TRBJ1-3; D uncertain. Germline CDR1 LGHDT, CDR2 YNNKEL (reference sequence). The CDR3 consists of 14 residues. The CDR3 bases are TGTGCCAGCAGCCAAGTTGCCTCTGGCAACACCATATATTTT. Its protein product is CASSQVASGNTIYF.

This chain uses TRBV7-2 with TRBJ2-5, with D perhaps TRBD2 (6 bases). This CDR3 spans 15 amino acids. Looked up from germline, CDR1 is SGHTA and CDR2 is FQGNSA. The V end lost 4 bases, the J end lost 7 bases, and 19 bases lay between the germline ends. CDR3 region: CASSSRRGGGRTQYF. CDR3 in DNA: TGTGCCAGCAGCTCACGTCGAGGAGGAGGGAGGACCCAGTACTTC.

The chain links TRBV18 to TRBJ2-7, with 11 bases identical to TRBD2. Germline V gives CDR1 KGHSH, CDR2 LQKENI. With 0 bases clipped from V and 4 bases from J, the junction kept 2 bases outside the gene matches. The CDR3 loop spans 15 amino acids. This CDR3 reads CASSPPASGRYEQYF. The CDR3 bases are TGTGCCAGCTCACCACCGGCTAGCGGGAGGTACGAGCAGTACTTC.

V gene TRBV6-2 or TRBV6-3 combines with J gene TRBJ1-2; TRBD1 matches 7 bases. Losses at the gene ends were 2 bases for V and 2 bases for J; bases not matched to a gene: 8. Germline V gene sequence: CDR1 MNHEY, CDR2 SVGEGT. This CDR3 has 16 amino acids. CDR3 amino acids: CASSYRSYRGNYGYTF. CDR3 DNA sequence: TGTGCCAGCAGTTACCGGTCTTACAGGGGAAACTATGGCTACACCTTC.

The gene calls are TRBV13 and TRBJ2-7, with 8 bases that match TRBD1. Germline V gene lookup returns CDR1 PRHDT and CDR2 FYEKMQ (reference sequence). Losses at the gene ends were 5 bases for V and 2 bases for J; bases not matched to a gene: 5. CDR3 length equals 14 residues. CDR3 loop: CASSLEDRAYEQYF. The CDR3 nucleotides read TGTGCCAGCAGCCTAGAGGACAGGGCCTACGAGCAGTACTTC. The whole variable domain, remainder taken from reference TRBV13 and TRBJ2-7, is AAGVIQSPRHLIKEKRETATLKCYPIPRHDTVYWYQQGPGQDPQFLISFYEKMQSDKGSIPDRFSAQQFSDYHSELNMSSLELGDSALYFCASSLEDRAYEQYFGPGTRLTVT.